One sample yielded the 3 T cell receptor beta chains listed below, sequenced in a study of T cells in Graves' hyperthyroidism and ophthalmopathy. RNA transcripts were the template for amplifying TCR beta CDR3 regions. RT-PCR in the first round (using the HTBI primer set) targeted the TCR CDR3. TCRdb redid the calling of the multiplex PCR reads with MiXCR, one entry per CDR3 protein. There are around 600,000 distinct CDR3 sequences in the sample; 14% occur only once, and roughly 7% lies in the top ten. Sequencing input: blood. The receptor source for this set is a young woman with Graves' ophthalmopathy.

This clonotype has ten or more counts. The CDR3 nucleotides are TGTGCCAGCAGCCGGACTGGTGGGGCCAACGTCCTGACTTTC. This encodes CASSRTGGANVLTF. J is TRBJ2-6 and V is TRBV12-3 or TRBV12-4, with TRBD2 as a possible D gene (5 bases). V lost 6 bases, J lost 3 bases, and 9 bases lay in between. The CDR3 contains 14 residues.

This clonotype showed up many times. V is TRBV2 and J is TRBJ2-7; 9 nucleotides match TRBD1. The germline CDR1 and CDR2 sequences are SNHLY and FYNNEI. J was trimmed by 1 base and V by 8 bases; bases with no gene match: 3. The CDR3 has 13 residues. CDR3 coding DNA: TGTGCCAGCTCAGGGACAGGGTCCTACGAGCAGTACTTC. This sequence encodes CASSGTGSYEQYF.

This clonotype was observed many times. This rearrangement joins TRBV5-1 to TRBJ2-5; 7 bases align to TRBD1. CDR3 size: 15 residues. The trim removed 1 base at V and 5 bases at J, leaving 8 bases unmatched. Looked up from germline, CDR1 is SGHRS and CDR2 is YFSETQ. DNA for the CDR3: TGCGCCAGCAGCTTGATCGAGGGGGCACCGGAGACCCAGTACTTC. This gives the protein CASSLIEGAPETQYF.